This entry lists 7 T cell receptor beta chains sequenced from one sample in a study of cytomegalovirus exposure and HLA in healthy donors. PCR primers comprised 60 Vbeta and 13 Jbeta primers. The data were produced by immunoSEQ multiplex PCR, yet TCRdb's version contains in-frame clones alone and is incomplete. The sample has around 120,000 clones; approximately 80% are singletons. The sequenced sample was PBMCs. These receptor sequences come from a female donor in good health and CMV-seropositive.

V and J are TRBV19 and TRBJ2-5; TRBD1 aligns across 7 bases. Germline CDR1 LNHDA, CDR2 SQIVND (reference sequence). The V gene end was trimmed by 6 bases and the J gene end by 4 bases; junction bases not matched to a gene: 5. This CDR3 comprises 13 residues. The CDR3 sequence is CASRDRVGETQYF. The CDR3 DNA reads as TGTGCCAGTAGAGACAGGGTGGGAGAGACCCAGTACTTC.

The chain employs TRBV6-6 and TRBJ1-1; D may be TRBD1 (5 bases). Deletions cut 8 bases from V and 11 bases from J, with 15 bases between. Per the germline V gene, CDR1 is MNHNY and CDR2 is SVGAGI (reference sequence). This CDR3 contains 11 residues. CDR3 region: CASGAGTSAFF. CDR3 DNA: TGTGCCAGCGGGGCAGGGACTTCTGCTTTCTTT.

This rearrangement joins TRBV18 to TRBJ1-6; D is perhaps TRBD1 (6 bases). This CDR3 is 14 amino acids long. V lost 4 bases, J lost 7 bases, and 11 bases lay in between. Per germline, CDR1 KGHSH and CDR2 LQKENI. DNA for the CDR3: TGTGCCAGCTCACAACAGGGTCGCAATTCACCCCTCCACTTT. It translates to CASSQQGRNSPLHF.

V usage is TRBV13 and J usage is TRBJ2-7, with a possible D match to TRBD2 (5 bases). CDR1 is PRHDT, CDR2 FYEKMQ, per germline (reference sequence). Trimming took 2 bases from V and 7 from J, leaving 21 bases between them. The length of the CDR3 is 16 residues. The CDR3 DNA follows: TGTGCCAGCAGCTTATTGCCAAGACCCAGCCCGGGGGAGCAGTACTTC. Translating it yields CASSLLPRPSPGEQYF.

This rearrangement joins TRBV25-1 to TRBJ1-4, with TRBD1 identical over 9 bases. The CDR3 is 15 residues long. V was pared by 1 base and J by 8 bases, with 5 bases of the junction left unmatched. Germline V gene lookup returns CDR1 MGHDK and CDR2 SYGVNS. The chain's CDR3 is CASSELTGGREKLFF. CDR3 DNA sequence: TGTGCCAGCAGTGAATTGACAGGGGGAAGGGAAAAACTGTTTTTT.

CDR3 nucleotides: TGTGCCAGCAGTGAGGGCCAAGTCGGCACCGGGGAGCTGTTTTTT. This gives the protein CASSEGQVGTGELFF. The rearrangement uses TRBV2 and TRBJ2-2; D gene ambiguous. CDR1 is SNHLY, CDR2 FYNNEI, per germline. With 3 bases removed from V and 4 bases from J, the gap between germline ends came to 12 bases. The CDR3 spans 15 residues.

The gene calls are TRBV2 and TRBJ1-2, with D tentatively TRBD1 (5 bases). The CDR3 length is 12 residues. In germline, CDR1 is SNHLY, CDR2 FYNNEI. V was pared by 7 bases and J by 4 bases, with 10 bases between. CDR3 sequence: CASITGFYGYTF. In DNA, the CDR3 is TGTGCCAGCATTACAGGTTTCTATGGCTACACCTTC. Together with reference TRBV2 and TRBJ1-2, the CDR3 gives the full variable domain: EPEVTQTPSHQVTQMGQEVILRCVPISNHLYFYWYRQILGQKVEFLVSFYNNEISEKSEIFDDQFSVERPDGSNFTLKIRSTKLEDSAMYFCASITGFYGYTFGSGTRLTVV.